This T cell receptor beta chain appears in the sequencing data of a study of T-cell memory formation after mild COVID-19 (dated by TCRdb to the early 2020s). With respect to the entire study: Most TCR sequence clusters were specific to one of the two donors. In two donors, T-cell clones that expanded and contracted after mild COVID-19 were tracked by sequencing TCRalpha and TCRbeta repertoires over time. Two young, previously healthy adult volunteers made up the cohort, one male and one female. Study-level results and caveats: The study included only two mild cases, and larger cohorts that include severe cases with pre-infection samples were judged to be necessary. Some responding clones were detected in pre-infection memory, which suggested that pre-existing cross-reactive memory T cells had joined the SARS-CoV-2 response. Contracting CD4+ clones appeared mostly in the CM and EM memory subsets, whereas CD8+ clones were enriched in EMRA. Clones that contracted from day 15 to 85 showed balanced CD4/CD8 phenotypes, whereas a second wave of clones that expanded from day 15 to 37 leaned towards CD4+. The second-wave clones that peaked on day 37 were not confirmed to be SARS-CoV-2 specific.

The instrument was an Illumina NovaSeq 6000. TCRalpha and TCRbeta cDNA libraries were built by 5'RACE with constant-segment primers, adding sample barcodes and unique molecular identifiers. RNA was extracted from every sample with Trizol reagent. Libraries were amplified in two PCR steps, with a second sample barcode and Illumina TruSeq adapters added in the second step. Sequencing of the libraries was done on an Illumina NovaSeq, producing 2 x 150 bp paired-end reads. The authors' pipeline ran thus. The reads were demultiplexed and collapsed into UMI-guided consensus sequences using migec v1.2.7. Using mixcr v2.1.11, the UMI consensuses were aligned to TRA and TRB V and J templates and assembled into clonotypes. Expanded or contracted clonotypes were those called significant by both edgeR and NoisET, with noise models trained on biological replicates. For edgeR calls, the cutoffs were a false discovery rate-adjusted p below 0.01 and a log2 fold-change threshold of 1. As an exploratory analysis of dynamics, PCA with hierarchical clustering was applied to max-normalized trajectories of the 1000 most abundant clonotypes. Separately sequenced CD4+ and CD8+ repertoires were used to assign a CD4 or CD8 phenotype to each responding clone. TCRdb passed the public sequencing reads through fastp at Q25 and MiXCR, retaining productive beta sequences. Each entry merges the rows of one CDR3 protein and shows their most common DNA and genes. The V and J calls and clone size are TCRdb's, not the authors'. The sample table contains roughly 560,000 distinct CDR3 sequences; only one count was recorded for about 20% of them. Together, the top ten hold around an eighth of the sample.

Sequences DFQATT (CDR1) and SNEGSKA (CDR2) are obtained from the germline V gene (reference sequence). At the junction V is shortened by 6 bases and J by 8 bases, with 7 bases in between. The CDR3 spans 9 residues, from the cysteine through the phenylalanine. Only CDR3 DNA remains: 27 bases, in frame from the first base. This clonotype was picked up a small number of times. What this receptor recognizes is not known. Qualities for individual bases were not recorded, and no much larger clone is one base off. Ficoll-Paque density gradient centrifugation was used to isolate PBMCs. The V and J segments used are TRBV20-1 and TRBJ1-2; TRBD1 is possibly the D segment (5 matching bases). The clonotype originates from an adult woman who had mild COVID-19 (a few samples of this study predate the infection). The sample titles of this study are shuffled in the database, so cell type and time point are left out; the donor was told from shared clones. Material: PBMCs or a T cell subset sorted from them (not recorded which). Read as DNA, the sequence is TGCAGTGCCGGGGGGGGCTACACCTTC. Its protein is CSAGGGYTF.